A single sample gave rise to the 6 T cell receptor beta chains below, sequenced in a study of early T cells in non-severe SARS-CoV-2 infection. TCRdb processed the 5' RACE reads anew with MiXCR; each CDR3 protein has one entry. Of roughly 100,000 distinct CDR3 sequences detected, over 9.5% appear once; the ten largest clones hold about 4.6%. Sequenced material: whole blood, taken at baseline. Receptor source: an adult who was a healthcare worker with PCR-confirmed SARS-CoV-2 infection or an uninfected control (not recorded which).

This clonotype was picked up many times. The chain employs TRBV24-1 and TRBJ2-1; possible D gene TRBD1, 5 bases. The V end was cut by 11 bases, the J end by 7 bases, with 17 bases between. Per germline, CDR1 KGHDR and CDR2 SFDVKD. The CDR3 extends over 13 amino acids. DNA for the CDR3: TGTGCCATTTCCGCCGACAGCCGGAATGAGCAGTTCTTC. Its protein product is CAISADSRNEQFF.

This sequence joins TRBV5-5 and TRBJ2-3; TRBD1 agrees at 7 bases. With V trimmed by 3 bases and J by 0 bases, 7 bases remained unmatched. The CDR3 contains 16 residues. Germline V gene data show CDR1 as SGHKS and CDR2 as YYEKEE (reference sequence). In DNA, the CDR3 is TGTGCCAGCAGCTCCTTGGGGACAGCTAGCACAGATACGCAGTATTTT. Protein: CASSSLGTASTDTQYF.

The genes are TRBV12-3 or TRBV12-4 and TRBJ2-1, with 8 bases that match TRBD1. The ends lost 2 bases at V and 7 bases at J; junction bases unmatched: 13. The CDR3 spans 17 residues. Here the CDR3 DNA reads TGTGCCAGCAGTTTAAAGGGACAGGCCCCCGGTGGGAATGAGCAGTTCTTC. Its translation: CASSLKGQAPGGNEQFF.

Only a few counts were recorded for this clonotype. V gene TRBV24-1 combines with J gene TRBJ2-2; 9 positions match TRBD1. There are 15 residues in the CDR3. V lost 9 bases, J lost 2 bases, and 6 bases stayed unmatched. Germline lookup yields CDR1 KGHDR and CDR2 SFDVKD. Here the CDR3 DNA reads TGTGCCACCGGGCCGGGACAGGGTAACACCGGGGAGCTGTTTTTT. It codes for CATGPGQGNTGELFF.

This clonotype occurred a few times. CDR3 sequence: CASSLARGAQETQYF. The CDR3 DNA follows: TGCGCCAGCAGCTTGGCCAGGGGGGCGCAGGAGACCCAGTACTTC. The V gene is TRBV5-1, the J gene TRBJ2-5; tentative D call: TRBD1 (7 bases). Germline V lookup: CDR1 SGHRS, CDR2 YFSETQ. V shed 0 bases and J shed 5 bases, with 14 bases lying between them. CDR3 length: 15 residues.

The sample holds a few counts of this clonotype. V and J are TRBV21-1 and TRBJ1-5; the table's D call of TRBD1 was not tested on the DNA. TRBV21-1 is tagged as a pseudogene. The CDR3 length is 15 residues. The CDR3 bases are TGTGCCAGCAGCAAAGAGGACAGTTGCAATCAGCCCCAGCATTTT. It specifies CASSKEDSCNQPQHF.